This T cell receptor (beta chain) stems from a study of blood T cells in healthy people across ages. Study observations and caveats: Investigators viewed diversity estimates from one million T cells as underestimates, the study reported.

CDR1 and CDR2 (germline): SGHTA, FQGTGA. The V gene lost 11 bases and the J gene lost 2 bases, with 22 bases spanning the gap. The CDR3 is made up of 16 amino acids. Using a J-beta primer mix together with a sample-barcoded 5' primer, a second PCR was run for roughly 6 to 12 cycles. At least 2.5 million CDR3-containing paired-end reads were obtained per sample. TCRdb analysed the 5' RACE reads with MiXCR anew, one entry per CDR3 protein. Altogether 1.5 million to 2 million distinct CDR3 sequences are present, around half being singletons, with the ten largest covering roughly 2%. Turning to this clonotype: Its antigen is not known.

This TCR was recovered from a woman aged 40 to 49 in good health. The sequencing sample was made of blood. This chain joins TRBV7-3 and TRBJ1-5, with D unclear. For the CDR3, the DNA is TGTGCCGCATTCCATCATTGGGATATAGGCAATCAGCCCCAGCATTTT. This gives the protein CAAFHHWDIGNQPQHF.